The TCR beta chain under discussion was sequenced for a study of radiotherapy plus CTLA-4 blockade in lung cancer. The V gene's germline CDR1 is SNHLY and CDR2 FYNNEI. This CDR3 comprises 14 residues. V lost 8 bases and J lost 4; bases outside the gene matches: 5. Study-wide points: Increased serum interferon-beta after radiation also reportedly predicted response strongly. TCR clones originating in tumors grew in number in blood after radiotherapy plus ipilimumab.

As for this clone: As yet, its antigen is unknown.

TCRdb's table, derived via immunoSEQ multiplex PCR, lists solely in-frame clones and lacks some. The sample yields roughly 97,000 clones, about 70% seen once. This TCR came from a human donor with non-small cell lung cancer who had a partial response to radiotherapy plus ipilimumab. Some clones in this sample may be carry-over from other donors' samples. V is TRBV2 and J is TRBJ2-1, with 10 bases that match TRBD1. Material: peripheral blood, obtained from a patient treated with radiotherapy plus ipilimumab. DNA for the CDR3: TGTGCCAGCCAGCCGGGACAGGGGTACAATGAGCAGTTCTTC. Translating it yields CASQPGQGYNEQFF.